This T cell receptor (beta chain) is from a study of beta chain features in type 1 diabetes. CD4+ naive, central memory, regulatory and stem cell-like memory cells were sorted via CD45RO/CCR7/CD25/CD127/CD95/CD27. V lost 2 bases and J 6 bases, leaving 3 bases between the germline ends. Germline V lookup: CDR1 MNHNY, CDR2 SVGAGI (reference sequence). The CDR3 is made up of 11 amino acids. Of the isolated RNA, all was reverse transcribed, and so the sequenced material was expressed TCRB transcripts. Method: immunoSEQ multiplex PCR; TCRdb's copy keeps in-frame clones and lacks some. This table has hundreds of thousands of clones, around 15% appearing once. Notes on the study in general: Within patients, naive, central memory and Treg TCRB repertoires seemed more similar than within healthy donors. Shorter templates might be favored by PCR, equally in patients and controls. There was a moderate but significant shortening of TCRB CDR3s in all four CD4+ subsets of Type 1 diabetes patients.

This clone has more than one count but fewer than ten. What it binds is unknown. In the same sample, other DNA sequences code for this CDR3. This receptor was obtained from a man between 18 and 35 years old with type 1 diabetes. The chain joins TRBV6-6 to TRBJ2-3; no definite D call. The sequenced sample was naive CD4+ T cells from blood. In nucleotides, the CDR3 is TGTGCCAGCAGTTACGGGGATACGCAGTATTTT. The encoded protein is CASSYGDTQYF.